Each of the 9 T cell receptor beta chains below was sequenced from the same sample in a study of T cell responses to AZD1222 COVID-19 vaccine. Data came from immunoSEQ multiplex PCR; TCRdb stores just in-frame clones and leaves some out. The sample consists of about 140,000 clones, about 90% of them appearing once. The sample consisted of peripheral blood, taken on day 0 of AZD1222 vaccination. All receptors come from an adult in good health.

The gene calls are TRBV19 and TRBJ1-1, with unresolved D. V was shortened by 3 bases and J by 4 bases, with 15 bases between the two germline ends. CDR3 length: 15 residues. In germline, CDR1 is LNHDA, CDR2 SQIVND (reference sequence). The CDR3 here is CASSILPGWSTEAFF. DNA for the CDR3: TGTGCCAGTAGTATCCTGCCCGGGTGGAGCACTGAAGCTTTCTTT. Full variable domain (outside the CDR3, taken from reference TRBV19 and TRBJ1-1): DGGITQSPKYLFRKEGQNVTLSCEQNLNHDAMYWYRQDPGQGLRLIYYSQIVNDFQKGDIAEGYSVSREKKESFPLTVTSAQKNPTAFYLCASSILPGWSTEAFFGQGTRLTVV.

This chain links TRBV11-3 with TRBJ1-2; maybe TRBD1 (6 bases). Trimming pared 4 bases from V and 4 bases from J, leaving 13 bases between. CDR1 is SGHNT and CDR2 is YENEEA in the germline V gene. The CDR3 is 14 amino acids. CDR3 sequence reads: CASSSTDRRYGYTF. Here the CDR3 DNA reads TGTGCCAGCAGCTCTACAGACAGGCGCTATGGCTACACCTTC.

The chain uses TRBV5-4 and TRBJ1-1; 9 nucleotides agree with TRBD1. CDR1 SGHNT and CDR2 YYREEE come from the germline V gene (reference sequence). This CDR3 has 17 residues. Germline trimming cut 4 bases from V and 0 bases from J; bases unmatched to any gene: 10. This chain's CDR3 is CASSPSTGGVLNTEAFF. The CDR3 nucleotides are TGTGCCAGCAGCCCCTCTACAGGGGGCGTTTTGAACACTGAAGCTTTCTTT.

Here the CDR3 reads CASTSGGQPQHF. DNA for the CDR3: TGTGCCAGCACTTCGGGTGGCCAGCCCCAGCATTTT. The rearrangement links TRBV2 to TRBJ1-5; D call uncertain. The V and J ends lost 7 bases and 7 bases respectively, with 11 bases between them. CDR3 size: 12 residues. Germline CDR1 reads SNHLY; CDR2 reads FYNNEI.

The chain uses TRBV6-6 and TRBJ2-3, with D perhaps TRBD2 (5 bases). This CDR3 is built from 15 residues. V lost 0 bases to trimming and J lost 0 bases, with 7 bases between them. Germline assignment: CDR1 MNHNY and CDR2 SVGAGI (reference sequence). In DNA form, the CDR3 reads TGTGCCAGCAGTTACTCCCGGGGTAGCACAGATACGCAGTATTTT. Amino acid sequence: CASSYSRGSTDTQYF.

The rearrangement uses TRBV7-9 and TRBJ2-7; D may be TRBD2 (6 bases). The CDR3 loop spans 13 amino acids. The germline CDR1 and CDR2 sequences are SEHNR and FQNEAQ (reference sequence). Deletions cut 4 bases from V and 4 bases from J, with 11 bases between. In DNA, the CDR3 is TGTGCCAGCAGCTACACCAGCGGGTACGAGCAGTACTTC. It specifies CASSYTSGYEQYF.

V usage is TRBV30 and J usage is TRBJ1-5; 7 bases agree with TRBD1. Germline CDR1 reads GTSNPN; CDR2 reads SVGIG (reference sequence). The CDR3 sequence is 13 residues long. Trimming removed 5 bases from V and 3 bases from J; junction bases left unmatched: 4. DNA of the CDR3: TGTGCCTGGCAGGGACAGACCAATCAGCCCCAGCATTTT. Protein product: CAWQGQTNQPQHF. The whole variable domain, filled in from reference TRBV30 and TRBJ1-5, reads SQTIHQWPATLVQPVGSPLSLECTVEGTSNPNLYWYRQAAGRGLQLLFYSVGIGQISSEVPQNLSASRPQDRQFILSSKKLLLSDSGFYLCAWQGQTNQPQHFGDGTRLSIL.

Comments on this clone: This sample includes further DNA sequences coding for the same CDR3. V is TRBV18 and J is TRBJ1-2; D is uncertain. V lost 0 bases to trimming and J lost 4 bases, with 9 bases between them. There are 14 residues in the CDR3. The V gene's germline CDR1 is KGHSH and CDR2 LQKENI. CDR3 sequence (DNA): TGTGCCAGCTCACCACCGACGGAGTCCTATGGCTACACCTTC. This codes for CASSPPTESYGYTF.

The J gene is TRBJ2-3, the V gene TRBV2; 8 nucleotides match TRBD2. Germline assignment: CDR1 SNHLY and CDR2 FYNNEI. The CDR3 length is 18 residues. The ends lost 8 bases at V and 8 bases at J; junction bases unmatched: 24. CDR3 sequence reads: CASVRASFGREDISTQYF. The CDR3 DNA follows: TGTGCCAGCGTCAGGGCATCCTTCGGGCGGGAGGACATTAGTACGCAGTATTTT.